This T cell receptor beta chain derives from a study of blood T cell repertoires in COVID-19. Turning to the study itself: COVID-19 samples, acute and convalescent, were from the United States, Italy and Spain.

The CDR3 sequence is 14 residues long. Per the original data handling: Amplification from reference gene primers served as the basis for estimated nucleated cell counts. Some clones are missing from TCRdb's copy, which holds only in-frame ones; the method was immunoSEQ multiplex PCR. V and J calls and clone size are given by that table; D and trimming were obtained from the DNA. This table has roughly 350,000 clones, about 93% appearing once. This TCR was recovered from a woman younger than 30 who had recovered from COVID-19. The V call is TRBV21-1, the J call TRBJ2-7; the table calls TRBD2, which could not be checked here. TRBV21-1 corresponds to a pseudogene. The specimen sequenced was peripheral blood. Here the CDR3 DNA reads TGTGCCAGCAGCAATAAGAAGCGGGTCTACGAGCAGTACGTC. Residues: CASSNKKRVYEQYV.